A single sample is the source of the 30 T cell receptor beta chains below, sequenced in a study of cytotoxic CD8 clonotypes in ibrutinib-treated CLL. The assay was immunoSEQ multiplex PCR, and TCRdb's table has in-frame clones only and misses some. The sample carries about 160,000 clones, approximately 80% recorded once. Material: PBMCs, obtained after 24 months of ibrutinib treatment. The receptors shown here come from a human donor with chronic lymphocytic leukemia.

The chain joins TRBV6-5 to TRBJ1-4, with D perhaps matching TRBD1 (6 bases). Trimming pared 7 bases from V and 7 bases from J, leaving 19 bases between. The CDR3 length is 15 residues. Germline-derived CDR1 and CDR2 are MNHEY and SVGAGI. CDR3 region: CASKLLGGSGEKLFF. DNA of the CDR3: TGTGCCAGCAAACTTCTCGGGGGCTCAGGTGAAAAACTGTTTTTT.

The chain joins TRBV7-9 to TRBJ1-4; D remains ambiguous. Looked up from germline, CDR1 is SEHNR and CDR2 is FQNEAQ (reference sequence). The germline V and J ends were trimmed by 2 bases and 7 bases, with 8 bases remaining between them. This CDR3 spans 13 amino acids. In DNA form, the CDR3 reads TGTGCCAGCAGCTTATTGGAAATTGAAAAACTGTTTTTT. It is translated as CASSLLEIEKLFF. The full variable domain, completed using reference TRBV7-9 and TRBJ1-4, is DTGVSQNPRHKITKRGQNVTFRCDPISEHNRLYWYRQTLGQGPEFLTYFQNEAQLEKSRLLSDRFSAERPKGSFSTLEIQRTEQGDSAMYLCASSLLEIEKLFFGSGTQLSVL.

The chain employs TRBV6-5 and TRBJ1-2, with D perhaps matching TRBD1 (5 bases). Trimming left V 4 bases short and J 7 bases short, with 16 bases between. This CDR3 region has 14 residues. CDR1 MNHEY and CDR2 SVGAGI come from the germline V gene. The CDR3 DNA reads TGTGCCAGCAGTTTCCTGAGGGGCTCGGGTGGCTACACCTTC. Amino acid sequence: CASSFLRGSGGYTF.

J is TRBJ2-2 and V is TRBV30; 10 bases line up with TRBD2. The CDR3 sequence is 13 residues long. Germline V gene sequence: CDR1 GTSNPN, CDR2 SVGIG (reference sequence). Trimming cost V 4 bases and J 7 bases; bases outside gene matches: 3. DNA of the CDR3: TGTGCCTGGACTAGCGGGAGAGGCGGGGAGCTGTTTTTT. It yields the protein CAWTSGRGGELFF.

This clone is a singleton in its sample. V is TRBV11-3 and J is TRBJ2-7, with D perhaps assigned TRBD1 or TRBD2 (5 bases each). CDR1 is SGHNT and CDR2 is YENEEA in the germline V gene. There are 15 residues in the CDR3. V lost 2 bases and J 1 base, leaving 12 bases between the germline ends. CDR3 bases: TGTGCCAGCAGCTTAATGGGGACGGCATCCTACGAGCAGTACTTC. This translates into CASSLMGTASYEQYF.

This clone was seen a few times. This chain joins TRBV30 and TRBJ1-1; D is possibly TRBD1 (6 bases). Per germline, CDR1 GTSNPN and CDR2 SVGIG (reference sequence). The V and J ends lost 8 bases and 4 bases respectively, with 17 bases between them. This CDR3 is 13 amino acids long. For the CDR3, the DNA is TGTGCCAGCGAGGGGGGCGGGATCACTGAAGCTTTCTTT. Translating it yields CASEGGGITEAFF.

The chain links TRBV2 to TRBJ2-1, with 12 bases that match TRBD2. Germline V gene lookup returns CDR1 SNHLY and CDR2 FYNNEI. This CDR3 comprises 19 residues. After removal of 1 base from V and 0 bases from J, the junction contained 7 bases not matched to a gene. DNA for the CDR3: TGTGCCAGCAGTGAAGGGCTAGCGGGGGGGTATAGCTCCTACAATGAGCAGTTCTTC. Its translation: CASSEGLAGGYSSYNEQFF.

The CDR3 bases are TGTGCCAGCAGCTTGTCGAACAGAGACACAGATACGCAGTATTTT. Translation gives CASSLSNRDTDTQYF. J is TRBJ2-3 and V is TRBV7-3, with unresolved D. Trimming removed 3 bases at V and 2 bases at J, with 12 bases between. This CDR3 region has 15 residues. CDR1 and CDR2 from the germline V gene are SGHTA and FQGTGA.

The chain joins TRBV5-4 to TRBJ1-4; D is ambiguous. The CDR3 is 13 residues long. Trimming shortened V by 0 bases and J by 13 bases, and 13 bases separated the two germline ends. The germline V gene encodes CDR1 SGHNT and CDR2 YYREEE (reference sequence). This chain's CDR3 is CASSLEVEGGLFF. In DNA, the CDR3 is TGTGCCAGCAGCTTGGAAGTTGAAGGAGGACTGTTTTTT.

There are many counts of this clone. V usage is TRBV19 and J usage is TRBJ1-2; D gene uncertain. Trimming took off 5 bases at V and 0 bases at J, with 13 bases between the two ends. CDR3 length: 15 amino acids. Germline CDR1 reads LNHDA; CDR2 reads SQIVND (reference sequence). CDR3 DNA sequence: TGTGCCAGTAGTCCGAACTTATTTGCTAACTATGGCTACACCTTC. Its protein is CASSPNLFANYGYTF.

This chain uses TRBV18 with TRBJ1-3, with no clear D. The CDR3 extends over 15 amino acids. The V and J ends lost 2 bases and 0 bases respectively, with 8 bases between them. The germline gives CDR1 KGHSH, CDR2 LQKENI. The CDR3 DNA is TGTGCCAGCTCACCAACTCCAATCTCTGGAAACACCATATATTTT. Protein: CASSPTPISGNTIYF. Combining the CDR3 with reference TRBV18 and TRBJ1-3 gives the whole variable domain NAGVMQNPRHLVRRRGQEARLRCSPMKGHSHVYWYRQLPEEGLKFMVYLQKENIIDESGMPKERFSAEFPKEGPSILRIQQVVRGDSAAYFCASSPTPISGNTIYFGEGSWLTVV.

This clone was counted once. The rearrangement links TRBV9 to TRBJ1-4; D not resolved. The CDR3 totals 15 residues. In germline, CDR1 is SGDLS, CDR2 YYNGEE. The V gene lost 3 bases and the J gene lost 5 bases, with 14 bases spanning the gap. This chain's CDR3 is CASSARPFGNEKLFF. DNA for the CDR3: TGTGCCAGCAGCGCCCGACCTTTCGGAAATGAAAAACTGTTTTTT.

The V call is TRBV29-1, the J call TRBJ1-1, with TRBD1 matching 9 bases. V shed 4 bases, J shed 0 bases, and the junction held 9 bases outside the gene matches. The CDR3 sequence is 16 residues long. Germline lookup yields CDR1 SQVTM and CDR2 ANQGSEA. The chain's CDR3 is CSVVGTGTAMNTEAFF. The CDR3 coding sequence is TGCAGCGTTGTTGGGACAGGGACTGCGATGAACACTGAAGCTTTCTTT.

V is TRBV6-1 and J is TRBJ2-7, with 8 bases lining up with TRBD1. The CDR3 contains 15 residues. The J segment lost 1 base and the V segment lost 4 bases, leaving 6 bases of the junction unmatched. Germline V CDR1 and CDR2: MNHNS, SASEGT. CDR3 coding DNA: TGTGCCAGCAGTGCCCCGGGACAGGCATCCTACGAGCAGTACTTC. This codes for CASSAPGQASYEQYF.

This chain connects TRBV11-1 to TRBJ2-1; D might be TRBD1 (6 bases). Germline values: CDR1 SGHAT, CDR2 FQDESV (reference sequence). V lost 4 bases, J lost 0 bases, and 16 bases lay in between. The CDR3 sequence is 17 residues long. The CDR3 DNA sequence: TGTGCCAGCAGCTCCACCATCGACAGGAGCTCCTACAATGAGCAGTTCTTC. This codes for CASSSTIDRSSYNEQFF.

The rearrangement joins TRBV12-5 to TRBJ2-1; TRBD1 matches at 9 bases. Germline loops: CDR1 LGHNT, CDR2 FRNRAP. After removal of 1 base from V and 6 bases from J, the junction contained 10 bases not matched to a gene. This CDR3 spans 17 amino acids. Here the CDR3 reads CASGLARGGQGSNEQFF. As DNA, the CDR3 is TGTGCTAGTGGTTTGGCCCGTGGGGGACAGGGAAGCAATGAGCAGTTCTTC.

The chain recombines TRBV5-1 with TRBJ2-7, with 8 bases lining up with TRBD2. Germline values: CDR1 SGHRS, CDR2 YFSETQ. This CDR3 is 15 amino acids long. Trimming cost V 4 bases and J 7 bases; bases outside gene matches: 13. The CDR3 sequence is CASSPQAGVLGEQYF. CDR3 coding DNA: TGCGCCAGCAGCCCCCAAGCGGGAGTTCTTGGAGAGCAGTACTTC.

The chain couples TRBV5-1 to TRBJ1-6; D possibly corresponds to TRBD1 (5 bases). V was clipped by 0 bases and J by 15 bases, with 19 bases between them. The germline V gene has CDR1 SGHRS and CDR2 YFSETQ. The CDR3 is made up of 15 amino acids. The CDR3 loop reads CASSLDPGGGVGLHF. The CDR3 nucleotides are TGCGCCAGCAGCTTGGATCCCGGTGGGGGTGTCGGCCTCCACTTT.

The chain is built from TRBV7-9 and TRBJ2-5; D unclear. V was pared by 1 base and J by 1 base, with 10 bases between. The CDR3 loop spans 15 amino acids. CDR1 is SEHNR and CDR2 is FQNEAQ in the germline V gene (reference sequence). The CDR3 is CASSLGRTTQETQYF. The CDR3 DNA is TGTGCCAGCAGCTTAGGGAGAACTACCCAAGAGACCCAGTACTTC. The full variable domain, its missing parts supplied by reference TRBV7-9 and TRBJ2-5, is DTGVSQNPRHKITKRGQNVTFRCDPISEHNRLYWYRQTLGQGPEFLTYFQNEAQLEKSRLLSDRFSAERPKGSFSTLEIQRTEQGDSAMYLCASSLGRTTQETQYFGPGTRLLVL.

This chain joins TRBV11-1 and TRBJ2-5; perhaps TRBD1 as D (6 bases). V gave up 5 bases and J gave up 5 bases, with 18 bases separating them. In germline, CDR1 is SGHAT, CDR2 FQDESV (reference sequence). The CDR3 consists of 15 residues. CDR3 nucleotide sequence: TGTGCCAGCAGCCCAAACCCGGACAGAGGGGAGACCCAGTACTTC. Protein sequence: CASSPNPDRGETQYF.

The chain carries TRBV30 and TRBJ2-7; TRBD1 matches at 8 bases. There are 12 residues in the CDR3. Per germline, CDR1 GTSNPN and CDR2 SVGIG (reference sequence). The ends lost 5 bases at V and 3 bases at J; junction bases unmatched: 3. The CDR3 protein is CAWGQGNYEQYF. CDR3 bases: TGTGCCTGGGGACAGGGAAACTACGAGCAGTACTTC. The whole variable domain, filled in from reference TRBV30 and TRBJ2-7, reads SQTIHQWPATLVQPVGSPLSLECTVEGTSNPNLYWYRQAAGRGLQLLFYSVGIGQISSEVPQNLSASRPQDRQFILSSKKLLLSDSGFYLCAWGQGNYEQYFGPGTRLTVT.

The V gene is TRBV2, the J gene TRBJ2-3; 12 positions agree with TRBD2. V shed 6 bases and J 3 bases; nucleotides not matched to a gene: 4. Germline V lookup: CDR1 SNHLY, CDR2 FYNNEI. The CDR3 runs to 15 residues. The CDR3 is CASRETSGGTDTQYF. CDR3 in DNA: TGTGCCAGCAGGGAGACTAGCGGGGGAACAGATACGCAGTATTTT.

The CDR3 nucleotides are TGTGCCAGCAGTTTCCTTGGGGAGGAGACCCAGTACTTC. Its translation is CASSFLGEETQYF. V is TRBV27 and J is TRBJ2-5; perhaps TRBD2 as D (5 bases). There are 13 residues in the CDR3. Germline CDR1 reads MNHEY; CDR2 reads SMNVEV (reference sequence). V was cut by 3 bases and J by 5 bases, with 10 bases left in between.

The V call is TRBV29-1, the J call TRBJ1-1; D is unresolved. The CDR3 is 10 amino acids. In germline, CDR1 is SQVTM, CDR2 ANQGSEA. The V end lost 2 bases, the J end lost 5 bases, and 3 bases lay between the germline ends. Here the CDR3 reads CSVESTEAFF. The CDR3 DNA reads TGCAGCGTTGAATCGACTGAAGCTTTCTTT.

CDR3 coding DNA: TGTGCCAGCAGCTTAGGCTTATCCGATACGCAGTATTTT. Its translation: CASSLGLSDTQYF. The chain couples TRBV7-2 to TRBJ2-3; D gene ambiguous. Trimming took off 1 base at V and 6 bases at J, with 8 bases between the two ends. The V gene's germline CDR1 is SGHTA and CDR2 FQGNSA. This CDR3 has 13 amino acids.

The V gene is TRBV2, the J gene TRBJ1-4, with unresolved D. Per the germline V gene, CDR1 is SNHLY and CDR2 is FYNNEI. The V end lost 4 bases, the J end lost 1 base, and 10 bases lay between the germline ends. CDR3 length: 15 residues. The CDR3 loop reads CASSGQKGTNEKLFF. CDR3 nucleotide sequence: TGTGCCAGCAGTGGTCAGAAGGGAACTAATGAAAAACTGTTTTTT.

This chain links TRBV7-3 with TRBJ1-3, with a weak D call TRBD1 (6 bases). Per germline, CDR1 SGHTA and CDR2 FQGTGA. The CDR3 has 15 amino acids. V lost 1 base to trimming and J lost 4 bases, with 11 bases between them. Here the CDR3 reads CASSLMAGAGNTIYF. The CDR3 DNA sequence: TGTGCCAGCAGCTTAATGGCAGGGGCGGGAAACACCATATATTTT.

This sequence joins TRBV6-6 and TRBJ1-2; TRBD1 aligns across 11 bases. The CDR3 runs to 14 residues. CDR1 is MNHNY, CDR2 SVGAGI, per germline (reference sequence). V was clipped by 6 bases and J by 6 bases; unmatched bases: 6. The chain's CDR3 is CASSRGQGGNGYTF. The CDR3 DNA is TGTGCCAGCAGCCGGGGACAGGGGGGAAATGGCTACACCTTC.

The chain has TRBV11-2 and TRBJ1-1, with 8 positions matching TRBD1. V was pared by 1 base and J by 11 bases, with 3 bases of the junction left unmatched. The CDR3 runs to 12 residues. CDR1 and CDR2 (germline): SGHAT, FQNNGV. The CDR3 bases are TGTGCCAGCAGCTTAGCAGGGGGCAAGGCTTTCTTT. It codes for CASSLAGGKAFF.

The chain has TRBV7-9 and TRBJ1-6, with 9 bases matching TRBD1. From germline, CDR1 is SEHNR and CDR2 FQNEAQ (reference sequence). The J segment lost 10 bases and the V segment lost 3 bases, leaving 7 bases of the junction unmatched. The CDR3 runs 15 residues. The CDR3 reads CASSLRETGGSPLHF. CDR3 nucleotides: TGTGCCAGCAGCTTGAGGGAGACAGGGGGATCACCCCTCCACTTT.